This paragraph covers one T cell receptor (beta chain) sequence. Its antigen is not identified. Per the germline V gene, CDR1 is MNHEY and CDR2 is SMNVEV (reference sequence). V was pared by 5 bases and J by 0 bases, with 13 bases between. CDR3 length equals 15 residues. Sample-barcoded 5' priming and a J-beta primer mix drove a second PCR of about 6 to 12 cycles. Via MiXCR, TCRdb re-called the 5' RACE reads, giving one row per CDR3 protein. In the table there are over 1,500,000 distinct CDR3 sequences, around half of which are singletons. The sample originates from a study of blood T cells in healthy people across ages. Findings and caveats of the study: Any changes in expanded clonotypes were possibly confounded, as donor CMV status remained unknown.

Sequenced: blood. This chain connects TRBV27 to TRBJ1-2, with TRBD1 as a possible D gene (5 bases). The sequence was obtained from a woman in her thirties or forties in good health. Here the CDR3 reads CASSRGGGSNYGYTF. CDR3 nucleotides: TGTGCCAGCAGTAGGGGAGGAGGCTCTAACTATGGCTACACCTTC.